These T cell receptor beta chains were read from a single sample in a study of blood T cell repertoires in COVID-19. Profiled with immunoSEQ multiplex PCR; TCRdb holds only in-frame clones, not every one. Counted here are around 400,000 clones, 87% occurring once; the ten biggest clones make up 8% to 13%. Sequenced sample: peripheral blood. The receptors derive from a young woman with COVID-19, enrolled during active disease. Each CDR3 is given with its conserved first and last residue. Each record gives: J gene, V gene, CDR3 protein.

TRBJ2-7,TRBV7-2,CASSFLAGGRYEQYF
TRBJ1-2,TRBV7-2,CASSSWGGNYGYTF
TRBJ2-5,TRBV30,CAWSPGAGGPETQYF
TRBJ1-1,TRBV28,CASSRTGRGATEAFF
TRBJ2-1,TRBV9,CASSPRTSGSYNEQFF
TRBJ2-7,TRBV2,CASRSTGFPYEQYF
TRBJ2-4,TRBV23-1,CASSQPLDRAKNIQYF
TRBJ1-5,TRBV5-6,CASSLTGSNQPQHF
TRBJ2-2,TRBV27,CASSQLAGELFF
TRBJ2-3,TRBV27,CASSSLYTDTQYF
TRBJ2-5,TRBV28,CASSFGQAYQETQYF
TRBJ1-1,TRBV5-8,CASSRTENTEAFF
TRBJ2-7,TRBV2,CASSLWTPYEQYF
TRBJ2-1,TRBV30,CAWSVGGRPNEQFF
TRBJ1-5,TRBV30,CAWGAGGRRNQPQHF
TRBJ2-3,TRBV29-1,CSASGRAPSTDTQYF
TRBJ2-7,TRBV30,CAWSPLAPLAGAHEQYF
TRBJ2-1,TRBV9,CASSEFSGRVYNEQFF
TRBJ1-3,TRBV6-1,CASSEVALGNTIYF
TRBJ2-5,TRBV9,CASSRDNQETQYF
TRBJ1-1,TRBV5-1,CASSLGALNTEAFF
TRBJ2-2,TRBV19,CASSILNTGELFF
TRBJ2-7,TRBV6-1,CASSDTGSSYEQYF
TRBJ1-6,TRBV5-4,CASSAQGRNSPLHF
TRBJ2-1,TRBV7-9,CASSLGTSANEQFF
TRBJ2-6,TRBV10-1,CASSEPTLNRGWANVLTF
TRBJ1-4,TRBV5-1,CASSTREGEKLFF
TRBJ2-5,TRBV10-3,CAIRNSDQETQYF
TRBJ1-1,TRBV23-1,CASSPFTEAFF
TRBJ1-2,TRBV10-2,CASTPSRGGGYTF
TRBJ2-7,TRBV12-3/TRBV12-4,CASRGPGYEQYF
TRBJ2-3,TRBV6-5,CASSYGQGWTDTQYF
TRBJ2-1,TRBV6-1,CASSEKQGAGYNEQFF
TRBJ2-6,TRBV14,CASSQEGTGWTGANVLTF
TRBJ2-5,TRBV9,CASSTREETQYF
TRBJ2-5,TRBV4-1,CASSQPGLQETQYF
TRBJ2-1,TRBV30,CAWSDVHNQQFF
TRBJ2-7,TRBV6-4,CASSDPGSGLRFYEQYF
TRBJ2-1,TRBV24-1,CATGLAGGLRESEQFF
TRBJ1-5,TRBV15,CATSRTDRGGSQPQHF
TRBJ1-5,TRBV27,CASSLGGMGQPQHF
TRBJ1-6,TRBV10-3,CAISGGTGVNSPLHF
TRBJ2-7,TRBV23-1,CASSQEPGGPYEQYF
TRBJ2-2,TRBV5-4,CASSAFGTGVGELFF
TRBJ1-1,TRBV6-5,CASSYSRAAKAFF
TRBJ2-2,TRBV6-4,CASSAGTHTGELFF
TRBJ2-1,TRBV5-1,CASSIVAGAYNEQFF
TRBJ1-5,TRBV7-9,CASSGTVNADSNQPQHF
TRBJ1-2,TRBV30,CAWSRRDNSYGYTF
TRBJ2-7,TRBV4-1,CASSQVHQSSYEQYF
TRBJ2-7,TRBV11-1,CASSLGTLGHEQYF
TRBJ2-7,TRBV12-3/TRBV12-4,CASSFTVYEQYF
TRBJ2-3,TRBV25-1,CASSEFRLSGNSTDTQYF
TRBJ2-5,TRBV20-1,CSAQGKTQYF
TRBJ1-2,TRBV3-1/TRBV3-2,CASSSNDRVGGYTF
TRBJ1-2,TRBV30,CAWGGQGGGYTF
TRBJ1-1,TRBV19,CASRWTGLNTEAFF